The 22 T cell receptor beta chains reported below all come from one sample, sequenced in a study of CD8 T cells in ankylosing spondylitis. Points from the study as a whole: Blood of patients with ankylosing spondylitis appeared to be characterized by a TCR beta motif of eight highly homologous variants.

Via MiXCR, TCRdb re-called the 5' RACE reads, giving one row per CDR3 protein. The sample includes around 490,000 distinct CDR3 sequences, about 5.4% of them seen just once. No antigens are known for them. The specimen was blood, either unsorted or a sorted T cell fraction (not recorded which). The receptors were sampled from a male donor with ankylosing spondylitis.

This clonotype was detected ten times or more. This chain links TRBV5-5 with TRBJ2-4, with D perhaps TRBD1 (5 bases). Between the trimmed V and J ends, which lost 4 bases and 5 bases, there was a span of 16 bases. Looked up from germline, CDR1 is SGHKS and CDR2 is YYEKEE (reference sequence). This CDR3 has 15 amino acids. The CDR3 region is CASSQDPGSQNIQYF. The CDR3 coding sequence is TGTGCCAGCAGCCAGGACCCAGGGTCTCAAAACATTCAGTACTTC.

This clonotype was counted at least ten times. This chain connects TRBV7-2 to TRBJ1-1; 7 bases line up with TRBD1. The ends lost 4 bases at V and 4 bases at J; junction bases unmatched: 9. The CDR3 totals 15 residues. CDR1 and CDR2 (germline): SGHTA, FQGNSA. CDR3 amino acids: CASSYRQGLGTEAFF. CDR3 in DNA: TGTGCCAGCAGCTACCGACAGGGACTGGGCACTGAAGCTTTCTTT.

In this sample, this clonotype turned up many times. The gene calls are TRBV12-3 or TRBV12-4 and TRBJ1-2; TRBD1 agrees at 10 bases. The trim removed 1 base at V and 2 bases at J, leaving 1 base unmatched. The CDR3 runs 15 residues. In nucleotides, the CDR3 is TGTGCCAGCAGTTTAGTGGGACAGGGGAACTATGGCTACACCTTC. This translates into CASSLVGQGNYGYTF.

This clonotype was counted many times. The chain carries TRBV10-3 and TRBJ1-2, with 9 bases aligning to TRBD1. The ends lost 7 bases at V and 8 bases at J; junction bases unmatched: 11. The germline CDR1 and CDR2 sequences are ENHRY and SYGVKD. The CDR3 length is 14 residues. Written as DNA, the CDR3 is TGTGCCATCAAAGTGCCGGGACAGGGATTCGGCTACACCTTC. Amino acid sequence: CAIKVPGQGFGYTF.

V and J are TRBV5-5 and TRBJ1-4; no clear D. V dropped 8 bases and J dropped 12 bases, with 23 bases sitting between them. Germline V CDR1 and CDR2: SGHKS, YYEKEE (reference sequence). The CDR3 is 14 residues long. The CDR3 here is CARSPGLLGWELFF. Written as DNA, the CDR3 is TGTGCCAGGAGCCCCGGACTCCTCGGCTGGGAACTGTTTTTT.

This clonotype was picked up many times. The chain recombines TRBV7-2 with TRBJ1-6; weak D call: TRBD1 (5 bases). The CDR3 consists of 14 residues. CDR1 and CDR2 from the germline V gene are SGHTA and FQGNSA. Trimming took 3 bases from V and 7 from J, leaving 10 bases between them. CDR3 DNA: TGTGCCAGCAGCTTTACAGGCGGAAATTCACCCCTCCACTTT. Protein product: CASSFTGGNSPLHF.

The CDR3 protein is CASSIAPDLNQPQHF. In DNA, the CDR3 is TGTGCCAGTAGTATCGCCCCCGACCTCAATCAGCCCCAGCATTTT. The rearrangement links TRBV19 to TRBJ1-5; D ambiguous. V was pared by 3 bases and J by 3 bases, with 12 bases between. CDR1 and CDR2 from the germline V gene are LNHDA and SQIVND (reference sequence). There are 15 residues in the CDR3.

This sequence joins TRBV7-6 and TRBJ2-5; the D is unclear. The ends were cut back, 4 bases at V and 1 base at J, with 22 bases in the middle. The CDR3 extends over 18 amino acids. Germline CDR1 is SGHVS and CDR2 is FNYEAQ. Here the CDR3 reads CASSSFPTYSNRQETQYF. The CDR3 DNA sequence: TGTGCCAGCAGCTCCTTCCCTACCTATTCAAATCGCCAAGAGACCCAGTACTTC.

This clonotype was picked up many times. V and J are TRBV7-9 and TRBJ2-7; D gene unclear. This CDR3 comprises 12 residues. Trimming cost V 5 bases and J 7 bases, with 12 bases left between them. From germline, CDR1 is SEHNR and CDR2 FQNEAQ (reference sequence). The DNA of the CDR3 is TGTGCCAGCAGCCCTATCCCCGGGGAGCAGTACTTC. Translation: CASSPIPGEQYF.

This clonotype showed up many times. The chain employs TRBV5-1 and TRBJ1-2; D is ambiguous. CDR3 size: 14 residues. V was shortened by 2 bases and J by 4 bases, with 12 bases between the two germline ends. Germline-derived CDR1 and CDR2 are SGHRS and YFSETQ. The CDR3 DNA follows: TGCGCCAGCAGCTTCGTCGGTCCTCTCTATGGCTACACCTTC. This sequence encodes CASSFVGPLYGYTF.

This clonotype occurred many times. V gene TRBV20-1 combines with J gene TRBJ1-1; unclear D gene. V was cut by 2 bases and J by 1 base, with 8 bases left in between. This CDR3 is built from 13 residues. The germline V gene has CDR1 DFQATT and CDR2 SNEGSKA (reference sequence). CDR3 sequence: CSARPDPNTEAFF. The CDR3 DNA follows: TGCAGTGCTAGACCTGACCCGAACACTGAAGCTTTCTTT.

The genes are TRBV7-2 and TRBJ1-4; D is possibly TRBD1 (6 bases). V lost 3 bases and J lost 13, with 18 bases in between. Germline V CDR1 and CDR2: SGHTA, FQGNSA. The CDR3 has 14 amino acids. The CDR3, as DNA: TGTGCCAGCAGCTTGCGGACCGGGAAAGGGGGACTGTTTTTT. This encodes CASSLRTGKGGLFF.

This clonotype has a count of ten or more. This rearrangement joins TRBV7-2 to TRBJ2-7; 8 bases agree with TRBD1. The V gene end was trimmed by 3 bases and the J gene end by 3 bases; junction bases not matched to a gene: 4. The CDR3 covers 14 residues. Germline CDR1 and CDR2: SGHTA and FQGNSA. CDR3 coding DNA: TGTGCCAGCAGCTTGACAGGGGTACTCTACGAGCAGTACTTC. Protein sequence: CASSLTGVLYEQYF. The full variable domain, in which reference TRBV7-2 and TRBJ2-7 provide the parts outside the CDR3, is GAGVSQSPSNKVTEKGKDVELRCDPISGHTALYWYRQSLGQGLEFLIYFQGNSAPDKSGLPSDRFSAERTGGSVSTLTIQRTQQEDSAVYLCASSLTGVLYEQYFGPGTRLTVT.

In its sample, this clonotype was seen many times. The rearrangement joins TRBV28 to TRBJ2-7; tentative D call: TRBD2 (5 bases). This CDR3 has 15 amino acids. The germline CDR1 and CDR2 sequences are MDHEN and SYDVKM. V shed 3 bases and J shed 1 base, with 13 bases lying between them. The CDR3 DNA reads as TGTGCCAGCAGTTTGGTCGGGATCAGATCCTACGAGCAGTACTTC. The encoded protein is CASSLVGIRSYEQYF.

This clonotype has at least ten counts. V usage is TRBV20-1 and J usage is TRBJ1-1; D uncertain. The CDR3 is 10 amino acids. The V end was cut by 5 bases, the J end by 11 bases, with 12 bases between. CDR1 is DFQATT, CDR2 SNEGSKA, per germline (reference sequence). CDR3 protein: CSAGPLRAFF. The CDR3 DNA reads TGCAGTGCTGGCCCTTTAAGGGCTTTCTTT.

This clonotype was recorded a few times. The chain employs TRBV27 and TRBJ2-1; 9 bases are shared with TRBD2. Germline values: CDR1 MNHEY, CDR2 SMNVEV (reference sequence). The CDR3 loop spans 14 amino acids. CDR3 nucleotides: TGTGCAACCGGGGCGGGAGGGCCCTACAATGAGCAGTTCTTC. As protein: CATGAGGPYNEQFF.

As concerns this clonotype: One base away lies a much larger clone, so this may be a sequencing read error. V gene TRBV11-2 combines with J gene TRBJ2-3; TRBD2 might be the D (5 bases). Trimming removed 1 base at V and 4 bases at J, with 12 bases between. The germline V gene has CDR1 SGHAT and CDR2 FQNNGV. The CDR3 totals 15 residues. Here the CDR3 DNA reads TGTGCCAGCAGCTTAGGAGCGGCCAGCGCAGATACGCAGTATTTT. This encodes CASSLGAASADTQYF.

J is TRBJ2-3 and V is TRBV16; D is uncertain. V gave up 0 bases and J gave up 6 bases, with 7 bases separating them. Germline V gene sequence: CDR1 KGHSY, CDR2 FQNENV. This CDR3 region has 13 residues. The DNA for the CDR3 is TGTGCCAGCAGCCAATCCGGTTTGGATACGCAGTATTTT. It codes for CASSQSGLDTQYF.

This clonotype was counted a few times. J is TRBJ1-1 and V is TRBV29-1; no clear D. Germline V lookup: CDR1 SQVTM, CDR2 ANQGSEA. This CDR3 comprises 11 residues. V dropped 3 bases and J dropped 10 bases, with 12 bases sitting between them. In DNA form, the CDR3 reads TGCAGCGTTGAGAACTGGGATGGAGCTTTCTTT. It is translated as CSVENWDGAFF. Variable domain in full (rest from reference TRBV29-1 and TRBJ1-1): SAVISQKPSRDICQRGTSLTIQCQVDSQVTMMFWYRQQPGQSLTLIATANQGSEATYESGFVIDKFPISRPNLTFSTLTVSNMSPEDSSIYLCSVENWDGAFFGQGTRLTVV.

This clonotype was observed many times. CDR3 DNA: TGCAGTGCTACCCAGGGGATTTTGTACGAGCAGTACTTC. Its protein product is CSATQGILYEQYF. This rearrangement joins TRBV20-1 to TRBJ2-7; D perhaps matches TRBD1 (6 bases). CDR1 DFQATT and CDR2 SNEGSKA come from the germline V gene (reference sequence). The CDR3 runs to 13 residues. With 4 bases removed from V and 4 bases from J, the gap between germline ends came to 14 bases.

This clonotype was recorded at least ten times. The chain has TRBV27 and TRBJ1-5, with 12 bases identical to TRBD1. Looked up from germline, CDR1 is MNHEY and CDR2 is SMNVEV (reference sequence). CDR3 size: 15 residues. Losses at the gene ends were 5 bases for V and 8 bases for J; bases not matched to a gene: 7. CDR3 amino acids: CASSPGTGGVEPQHF. For the CDR3, the DNA is TGTGCCAGCAGTCCCGGGACAGGGGGCGTCGAGCCCCAGCATTTT.

This clonotype was counted at least ten times. V is TRBV10-3 and J is TRBJ2-3; TRBD2 matches at 7 bases. The CDR3 covers 15 residues. Per the germline V gene, CDR1 is ENHRY and CDR2 is SYGVKD. V shed 6 bases, J shed 2 bases, and the junction held 8 bases outside the gene matches. The CDR3 spells CAISNGLGLTDTQYF. The CDR3 DNA follows: TGTGCCATCAGCAACGGACTAGGACTCACAGATACGCAGTATTTT.